This T cell receptor beta chain is from a study of cytomegalovirus exposure and HLA in healthy donors. Study results and limitations: In vitro testing confirmed three CMV-associated chains as specific for CMV antigens. In a later analysis, about 17,000 TCR beta sequences were associated with HLA alleles at 0.05 false discovery rate. Owing to their indistinguishability, certain V segments, notably TRBV6-2 and TRBV6-3, were excluded.

The germline gives CDR1 SGDLS, CDR2 YYNGEE. The CDR3 runs to 17 residues. Trimming removed 4 bases at V and 5 bases at J, with 21 bases between. A remark on this clone: Its antigen remains unknown.

Primers for the PCR totalled 60 Vbeta and 13 Jbeta. This table comes from immunoSEQ multiplex PCR, and its TCRdb copy is limited to in-frame clones, with some not included. The sample lists approximately 200,000 clones, nearly 80% occurring once. This receptor was identified in a woman in her thirties in good health and CMV-seropositive. The V and J genes are TRBV9 and TRBJ1-4; TRBD1 might be the D (6 bases). Specimen: PBMCs. The CDR3: CASSRTAGTRFNEKLFF. CDR3 nucleotide sequence: TGTGCCAGCAGCCGCACTGCCGGGACACGGTTCAATGAAAAACTGTTTTTT.